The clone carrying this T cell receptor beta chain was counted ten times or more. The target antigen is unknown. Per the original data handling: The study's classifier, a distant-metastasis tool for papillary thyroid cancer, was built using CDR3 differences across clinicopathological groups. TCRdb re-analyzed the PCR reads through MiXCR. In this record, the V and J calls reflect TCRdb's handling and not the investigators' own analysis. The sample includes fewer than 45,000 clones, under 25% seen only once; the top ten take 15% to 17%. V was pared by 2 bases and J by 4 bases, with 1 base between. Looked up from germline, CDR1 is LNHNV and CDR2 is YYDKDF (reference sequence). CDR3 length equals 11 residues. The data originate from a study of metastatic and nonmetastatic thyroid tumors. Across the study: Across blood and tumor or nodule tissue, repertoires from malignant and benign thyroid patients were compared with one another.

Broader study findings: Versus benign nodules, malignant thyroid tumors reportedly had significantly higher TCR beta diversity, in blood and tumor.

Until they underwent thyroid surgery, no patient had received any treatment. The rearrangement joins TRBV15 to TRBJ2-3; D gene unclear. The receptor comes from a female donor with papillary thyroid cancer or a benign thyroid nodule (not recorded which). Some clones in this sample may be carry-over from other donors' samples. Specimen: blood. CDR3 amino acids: CATSRSDTQYF. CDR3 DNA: TGTGCCACCAGCAGATCAGATACGCAGTATTTT.